One and the same sample provided the 23 T cell receptor beta chains below, sequenced in a study of T cells in tuberculosis. Using immunoSEQ multiplex PCR, the repertoire was profiled, and TCRdb retains in-frame clones only, with some absent. The table records about 35,000 clones, roughly 93% of them present only once. The source material was PBMCs. These receptors all stem from a donor aged 10-29 years with latent tuberculosis or without tuberculosis infection.

The genes are TRBV5-4 and TRBJ2-4; a possible D gene is TRBD2 (5 bases). V lost 4 bases, J lost 0 bases, and 17 bases lay in between. The CDR3 sequence is 17 residues long. Germline CDR1 SGHNT, CDR2 YYREEE (reference sequence). CDR3 nucleotides: TGTGCCAGCAGCCCTCGGCCGGAGGTCGTAGCCAAAAACATTCAGTACTTC. Translation: CASSPRPEVVAKNIQYF.

This sequence joins TRBV10-2 and TRBJ1-2; D is possibly TRBD1 (6 bases). Germline V CDR1 and CDR2: WSHSY, SAAADI. V was pared by 7 bases and J by 6 bases, with 15 bases between. The CDR3 spans 13 residues. Written as DNA, the CDR3 is TGCGCCAGCACCGAGGGGGTAGAGGATGGCTACACCTTC. It specifies CASTEGVEDGYTF.

The rearrangement links TRBV5-1 to TRBJ1-2; perhaps TRBD1 as D (6 bases). This CDR3 region has 16 residues. Between the trimmed V and J ends, which lost 3 bases and 1 base, there was a span of 16 bases. From germline, CDR1 is SGHRS and CDR2 YFSETQ. The CDR3 loop is CASSYGQPTYNYGYTF. In DNA, the CDR3 is TGCGCCAGCAGCTACGGACAGCCGACTTATAACTATGGCTACACCTTC.

The rearrangement uses TRBV7-2 and TRBJ2-2, with TRBD1 matching 7 bases. The CDR3 spans 15 residues. The V gene's germline CDR1 is SGHTA and CDR2 FQGNSA. V lost 4 bases and J lost 2; bases outside the gene matches: 4. For the CDR3, the DNA is TGTGCCAGCAGCTCGGGACAGATCAACACCGGGGAGCTGTTTTTT. The encoded protein is CASSSGQINTGELFF. The whole variable domain, filled in from reference TRBV7-2 and TRBJ2-2, reads GAGVSQSPSNKVTEKGKDVELRCDPISGHTALYWYRQSLGQGLEFLIYFQGNSAPDKSGLPSDRFSAERTGGSVSTLTIQRTQQEDSAVYLCASSSGQINTGELFFGEGSRLTVL.

Only one count was recorded for this clone. This chain links TRBV7-2 with TRBJ2-3; unclear D gene. The germline V and J ends were trimmed by 1 base and 4 bases, with 9 bases remaining between them. This CDR3 is 14 amino acids long. Germline V gene sequence: CDR1 SGHTA, CDR2 FQGNSA. The CDR3 sequence is CASSLGVRADTQYF. The CDR3, as DNA: TGTGCCAGCAGCTTAGGTGTCCGGGCAGATACGCAGTATTTT.

This clone was found once. V gene TRBV4-1 combines with J gene TRBJ1-6, with D possibly matching TRBD1 (6 bases). Germline CDR1 is MGHRA and CDR2 is YSYEKL. V gave up 6 bases and J gave up 8 bases, with 11 bases separating them. This CDR3 is 13 amino acids long. The CDR3 coding sequence is TGCGCCAGCAGTCAGACAGGTGATTCACCCCTCCACTTT. It is translated as CASSQTGDSPLHF.

The gene calls are TRBV7-8 and TRBJ1-2; D is unresolved. CDR3 length: 14 amino acids. V was trimmed by 1 base and J by 2 bases, leaving 8 bases between them. The germline V gene has CDR1 SGHVS and CDR2 FQNEAQ. CDR3 DNA sequence: TGTGCCAGCAGCTTAGGAGCGGGGAACTATGGCTACACCTTC. Protein product: CASSLGAGNYGYTF.

The chain combines TRBV6-5 with TRBJ2-7, with a tentative D call TRBD2 (6 bases). The CDR3 contains 14 residues. Germline V gene sequence: CDR1 MNHEY, CDR2 SVGAGI. Trimming left V 1 base short and J 5 bases short, with 12 bases between. The CDR3 sequence is CASSYYSTSHEQYF. Here the CDR3 DNA reads TGTGCCAGCAGTTACTATTCTACTAGCCACGAGCAGTACTTC.

This chain links TRBV19 with TRBJ1-2; D possibly corresponds to TRBD1 (6 bases). Trimming stripped 6 bases from V and 2 bases from J, with 10 bases between. Germline lookup yields CDR1 LNHDA and CDR2 SQIVND (reference sequence). This CDR3 has 13 amino acids. The CDR3 reads CASSTGQNYGYTF. DNA of the CDR3: TGTGCCAGTAGCACAGGACAGAACTATGGCTACACCTTC.

J is TRBJ2-3 and V is TRBV7-3, with 12 bases matching TRBD2. The CDR3 contains 17 residues. Germline V gene data show CDR1 as SGHTA and CDR2 as FQGTGA. V lost 5 bases and J lost 2; bases outside the gene matches: 8. CDR3 protein: CASSPRLAGESTDTQYF. The CDR3 DNA sequence: TGTGCCAGCAGCCCCCGACTAGCGGGGGAGTCCACAGATACGCAGTATTTT.

This clone has a handful of counts. The chain carries TRBV4-1 and TRBJ2-4; TRBD1 matches at 11 bases. The germline V gene has CDR1 MGHRA and CDR2 YSYEKL. The length of the CDR3 is 16 residues. Trimming removed 4 bases from V and 3 bases from J; junction bases left unmatched: 5. The CDR3 sequence: CASSLGQGAGKNIQYF. CDR3 bases: TGCGCCAGCAGCCTCGGACAGGGGGCAGGCAAAAACATTCAGTACTTC.

The chain is built from TRBV2 and TRBJ1-6; D gene unclear. CDR1 SNHLY and CDR2 FYNNEI come from the germline V gene. V was trimmed by 4 bases and J by 0 bases, leaving 7 bases between them. The CDR3 runs 15 residues. CDR3 region: CASSAKSSYNSPLHF. The CDR3 bases are TGTGCCAGCAGTGCGAAGAGCTCCTATAATTCACCCCTCCACTTT.

This sequence joins TRBV6-1 and TRBJ1-2; D is uncertain. The CDR3 totals 13 residues. V lost 2 bases to trimming and J lost 1 base, with 5 bases between them. Germline V gene sequence: CDR1 MNHNS, CDR2 SASEGT. This chain's CDR3 is CASSETNNYGYTF. In DNA form, the CDR3 reads TGTGCCAGCAGTGAAACTAATAACTATGGCTACACCTTC.

V is TRBV29-1 and J is TRBJ2-1, with D perhaps TRBD1 (6 bases). This CDR3 has 12 residues. V was pared by 7 bases and J by 8 bases, with 15 bases between. Germline V gene sequence: CDR1 SQVTM, CDR2 ANQGSEA. The CDR3 protein is CSGILQGDEQFF. For the CDR3, the DNA is TGCAGCGGTATCCTACAGGGCGATGAGCAGTTCTTC.

Only a few counts were recorded for this clone. The rearrangement links TRBV5-1 to TRBJ1-6; D might be TRBD1 (5 bases). Per the germline V gene, CDR1 is SGHRS and CDR2 is YFSETQ. Trimming removed 4 bases from V and 6 bases from J, with 11 bases in between. This CDR3 region has 14 residues. CDR3 sequence reads: CASSPRTSNSPLHF. CDR3 DNA sequence: TGCGCCAGCAGCCCTCGGACAAGTAATTCACCCCTCCACTTT.

CDR3 coding DNA: TGTGCCAGCAGCGAAGTCCAGGGGGCTGGAAACACCATATATTTT. As protein: CASSEVQGAGNTIYF. This chain joins TRBV9 and TRBJ1-3, with 7 bases aligning to TRBD1. Germline V CDR1 and CDR2: SGDLS, YYNGEE. This CDR3 has 15 amino acids. V lost 3 bases and J lost 2; bases outside the gene matches: 5.

The CDR3 bases are TGTGCCAGCAGCCCTAGACAGTTCTCTGGAAACACCATATATTTT. Translated, it gives CASSPRQFSGNTIYF. V and J are TRBV5-6 and TRBJ1-3; the D gene is possibly TRBD1 (5 bases). CDR1 is SGHDT, CDR2 YYEEEE, per germline. Deletions cut 4 bases from V and 0 bases from J, with 11 bases between. This CDR3 spans 15 amino acids.

In this sample, this clone turned up a few times. The rearrangement uses TRBV6-5 and TRBJ2-1; 9 bases line up with TRBD2. CDR1 is MNHEY and CDR2 is SVGAGI in the germline V gene. The CDR3 covers 15 residues. J was trimmed by 5 bases and V by 7 bases; bases with no gene match: 9. CDR3 residues: CASTRPGLANNEQFF. As DNA, the CDR3 is TGTGCCAGCACCCGACCGGGACTAGCCAACAATGAGCAGTTCTTC.

The gene calls are TRBV9 and TRBJ1-4; a weak D match, TRBD1 (5 bases). V was clipped by 0 bases and J by 8 bases, with 11 bases between them. Germline values: CDR1 SGDLS, CDR2 YYNGEE. This CDR3 spans 14 amino acids. The CDR3 region has the DNA TGTGCCAGCAGCGTAGACCAGGGAGGCGAAAAACTGTTTTTT. Encoded protein: CASSVDQGGEKLFF.

V is TRBV15 and J is TRBJ1-2; D call uncertain. Germline V gene lookup returns CDR1 LNHNV and CDR2 YYDKDF (reference sequence). The CDR3 covers 17 residues. Trimming stripped 0 bases from V and 1 base from J, with 15 bases between. The CDR3 region is CATSRDRTAQVNYGYTF. CDR3 DNA sequence: TGTGCCACCAGCAGAGATCGAACAGCACAAGTTAACTATGGCTACACCTTC.

This chain joins TRBV10-3 and TRBJ1-2; 9 bases agree with TRBD1. Germline V lookup: CDR1 ENHRY, CDR2 SYGVKD. This CDR3 contains 14 residues. The V gene end was trimmed by 4 bases and the J gene end by 2 bases; junction bases not matched to a gene: 2. The CDR3, as DNA: TGTGCCATCAGTGGGGACAGGGAAAACTATGGCTACACCTTC. Translating gives CAISGDRENYGYTF.

The genes are TRBV5-1 and TRBJ1-2, with no clear D. The CDR3 is made up of 13 amino acids. CDR1 and CDR2 (germline): SGHRS, YFSETQ. The V gene lost 0 bases and the J gene lost 4 bases, with 7 bases spanning the gap. This CDR3 is CASSLDTFYGYTF. CDR3 nucleotide sequence: TGCGCCAGCAGCTTGGACACCTTCTATGGCTACACCTTC.

In its sample, this clone was seen a few times. A read error may account for a junction end that differs from germline. The V call is TRBV29-1, the J call TRBJ1-2, with a weak D call TRBD1 (6 bases). Germline CDR1 reads SQVTM; CDR2 reads ANQGSEA. CDR3 length: 12 amino acids. The CDR3 nucleotides read TGCAGCGTCGAAGGGGGGACTGAAGGCTACACCTTC. Its protein is CSVEGGTEGYTF.